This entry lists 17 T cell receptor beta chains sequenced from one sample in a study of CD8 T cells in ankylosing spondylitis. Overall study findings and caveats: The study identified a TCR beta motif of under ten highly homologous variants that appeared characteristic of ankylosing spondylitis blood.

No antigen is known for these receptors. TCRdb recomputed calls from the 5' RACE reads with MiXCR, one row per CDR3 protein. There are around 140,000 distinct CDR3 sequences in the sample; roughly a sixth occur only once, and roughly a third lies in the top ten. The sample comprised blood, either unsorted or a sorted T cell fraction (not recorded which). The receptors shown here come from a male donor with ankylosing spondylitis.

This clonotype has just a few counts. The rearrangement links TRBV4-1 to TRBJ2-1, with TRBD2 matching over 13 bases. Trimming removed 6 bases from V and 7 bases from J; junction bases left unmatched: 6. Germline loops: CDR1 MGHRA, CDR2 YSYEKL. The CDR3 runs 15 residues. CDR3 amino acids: CASRATSGGDNEQFF. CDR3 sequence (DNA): TGCGCCAGCAGGGCAACTAGCGGGGGGGATAATGAGCAGTTCTTC.

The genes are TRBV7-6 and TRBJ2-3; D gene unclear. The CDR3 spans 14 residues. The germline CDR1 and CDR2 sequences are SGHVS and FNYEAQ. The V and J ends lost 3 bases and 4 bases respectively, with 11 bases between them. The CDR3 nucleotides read TGTGCCAGCAGCTTCGCCAGTGGGGCAGATACGCAGTATTTT. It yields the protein CASSFASGADTQYF.

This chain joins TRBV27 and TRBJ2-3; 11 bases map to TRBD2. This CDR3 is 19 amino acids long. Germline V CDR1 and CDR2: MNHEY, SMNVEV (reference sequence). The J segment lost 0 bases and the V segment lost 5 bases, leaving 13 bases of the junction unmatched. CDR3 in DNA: TGTGCCAGCAGTGGGCTAGCGGGAGGTAGTGATGTTAGCACAGATACGCAGTATTTT. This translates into CASSGLAGGSDVSTDTQYF.

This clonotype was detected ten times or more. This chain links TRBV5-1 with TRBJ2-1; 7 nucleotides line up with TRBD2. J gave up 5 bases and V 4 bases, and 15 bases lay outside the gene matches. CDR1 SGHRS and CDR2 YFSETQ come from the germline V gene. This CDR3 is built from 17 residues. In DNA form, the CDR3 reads TGCGCCAGCAGCCTCGGACTTCTCCAGCGGGAACACAATGAGCAGTTCTTC. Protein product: CASSLGLLQREHNEQFF.

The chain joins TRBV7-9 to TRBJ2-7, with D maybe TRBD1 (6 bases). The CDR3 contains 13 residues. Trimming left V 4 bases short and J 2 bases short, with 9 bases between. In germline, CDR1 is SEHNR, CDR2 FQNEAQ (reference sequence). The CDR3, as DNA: TGTGCCAGCAGCTCCGGACAGACCTACGAGCAGTACTTC. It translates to CASSSGQTYEQYF.

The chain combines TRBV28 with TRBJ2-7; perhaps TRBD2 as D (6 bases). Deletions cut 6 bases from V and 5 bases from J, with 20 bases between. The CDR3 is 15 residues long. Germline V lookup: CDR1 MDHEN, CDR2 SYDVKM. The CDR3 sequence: CASSRVEGLSHEQYF. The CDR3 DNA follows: TGTGCCAGCAGCCGTGTGGAGGGACTTAGCCACGAGCAGTACTTC.

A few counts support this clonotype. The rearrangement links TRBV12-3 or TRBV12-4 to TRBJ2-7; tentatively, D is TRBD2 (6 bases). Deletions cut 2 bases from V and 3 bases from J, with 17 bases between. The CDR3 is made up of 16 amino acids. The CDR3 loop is CASSLTVLASIYEQYF. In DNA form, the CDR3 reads TGTGCCAGCAGTTTAACGGTGCTAGCGTCGATCTACGAGCAGTACTTC.

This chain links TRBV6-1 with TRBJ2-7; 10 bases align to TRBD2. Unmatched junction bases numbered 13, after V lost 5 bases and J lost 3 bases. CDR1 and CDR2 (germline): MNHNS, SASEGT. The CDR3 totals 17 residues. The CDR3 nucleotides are TGTGCCAGCAGTCCTACTAGCGGGAAAGGGGGACGCTACGAGCAGTACTTC. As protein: CASSPTSGKGGRYEQYF.

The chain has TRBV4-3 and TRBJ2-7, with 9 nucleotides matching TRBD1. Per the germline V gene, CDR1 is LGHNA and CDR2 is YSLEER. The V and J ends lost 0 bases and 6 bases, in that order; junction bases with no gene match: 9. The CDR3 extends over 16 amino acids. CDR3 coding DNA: TGCGCCAGCAGCCAAGATCTAGGACAGGGGTCTTTCGAGCAGTACTTC. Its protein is CASSQDLGQGSFEQYF.

The CDR3 DNA follows: TGTGCCAGCAGCGGGACCGGGACTACCAAAAGGGAGCAGTACTTC. It encodes CASSGTGTTKREQYF. The chain couples TRBV7-9 to TRBJ2-7; TRBD2 aligns across 7 bases. Germline V CDR1 and CDR2: SEHNR, FQNEAQ (reference sequence). V was pared by 5 bases and J by 7 bases, with 14 bases of the junction left unmatched. CDR3 size: 15 residues.

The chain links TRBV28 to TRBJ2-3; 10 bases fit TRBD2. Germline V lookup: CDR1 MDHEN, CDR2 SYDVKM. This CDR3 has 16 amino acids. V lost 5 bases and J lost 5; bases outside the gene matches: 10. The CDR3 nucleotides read TGTGCCAGCAGTCTAATGACTAGCGGGTTATTAGATACGCAGTATTTT. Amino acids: CASSLMTSGLLDTQYF.

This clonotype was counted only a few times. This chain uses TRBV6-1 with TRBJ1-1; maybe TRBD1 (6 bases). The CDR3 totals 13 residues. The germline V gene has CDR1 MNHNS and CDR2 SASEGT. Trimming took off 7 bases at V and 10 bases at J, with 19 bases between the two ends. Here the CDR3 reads CASTNLGARGAFF. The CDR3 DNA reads TGTGCCAGCACTAACCTCGGGGCCAGGGGAGCTTTCTTT.

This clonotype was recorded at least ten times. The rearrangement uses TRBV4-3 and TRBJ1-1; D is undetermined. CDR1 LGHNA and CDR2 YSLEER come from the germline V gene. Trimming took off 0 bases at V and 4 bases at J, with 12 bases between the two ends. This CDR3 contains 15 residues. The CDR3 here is CASSQDELGSTEAFF. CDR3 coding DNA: TGCGCCAGCAGCCAAGATGAGTTAGGGAGCACTGAAGCTTTCTTT.

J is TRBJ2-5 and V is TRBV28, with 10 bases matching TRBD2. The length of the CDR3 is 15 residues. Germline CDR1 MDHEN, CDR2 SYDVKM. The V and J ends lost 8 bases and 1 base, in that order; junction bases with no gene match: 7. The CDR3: CASLRLAGSQETQYF. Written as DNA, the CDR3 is TGTGCCAGCCTCAGACTAGCGGGTTCCCAAGAGACCCAGTACTTC.

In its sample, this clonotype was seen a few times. CDR3 residues: CASYAGGISNQPQHF. CDR3 nucleotides: TGTGCCAGCTACGCGGGGGGCATTAGCAATCAGCCCCAGCATTTT. J is TRBJ1-5 and V is TRBV6-1; a possible D gene is TRBD1 (6 bases). This CDR3 region has 15 residues. Trimming removed 8 bases from V and 0 bases from J, with 14 bases in between. Germline V gene sequence: CDR1 MNHNS, CDR2 SASEGT.

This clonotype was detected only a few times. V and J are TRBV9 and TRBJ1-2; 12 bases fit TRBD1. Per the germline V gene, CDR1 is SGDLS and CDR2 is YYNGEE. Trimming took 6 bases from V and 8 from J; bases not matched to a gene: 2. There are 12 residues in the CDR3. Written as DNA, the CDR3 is TGTGCCAGCACGGGGACAGGGGGCGGCTACACCTTC. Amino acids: CASTGTGGGYTF.

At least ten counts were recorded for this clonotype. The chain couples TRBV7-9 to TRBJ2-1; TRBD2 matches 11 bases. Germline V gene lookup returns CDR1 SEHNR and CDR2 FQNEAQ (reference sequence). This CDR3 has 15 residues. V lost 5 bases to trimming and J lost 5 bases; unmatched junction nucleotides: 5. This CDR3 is CASSPTSGVNNEQFF. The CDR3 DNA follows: TGTGCCAGCAGCCCGACTAGCGGGGTAAACAATGAGCAGTTCTTC.